A selection of T cell receptor beta chains follows, all from one sample in a study of blood T cell repertoires in COVID-19. Measured with immunoSEQ multiplex PCR; TCRdb has only the in-frame clones, and not every one. The repertoire includes some 200,000 clones, roughly nine tenths of them detected once, and roughly 2.5% sits in the top ten. Sequenced sample: PBMCs or T cells enriched from blood (not recorded which). The receptors here all came from a woman aged 30 to 39 who had recovered from COVID-19. Both conserved end residues are part of each CDR3. A D gene is named only where the DNA matches it firmly. For some rows the clone size is stated as once, few or many, or as a class when expanded; others skip it.

d_gene,j_gene,v_gene,abundance,CDR3nt,CDR3aa
TRBD1,TRBJ2-5,TRBV7-2,.,TGTGCCAGCAGCTTAGCACTCCGGGACAGGGGGGAGACCCAGTACTTC,CASSLALRDRGETQYF
TRBD2,TRBJ2-2,TRBV4-2,.,TGTGCCAGCAGCCAAGTGATAGCGGGGGGGCCCCGGTGGACCGGGGAGCTGTTTTTT,CASSQVIAGGPRWTGELFF
TRBD1,TRBJ2-5,TRBV4-2,.,TGTGCCAGCAGCCAATTTCTTGGGACAGGGGGCTCGGAGACCCAGTACTTC,CASSQFLGTGGSETQYF
.,TRBJ1-6,TRBV4-2,.,TGTGCCAGCAGCCAAGATACGGACACCAATTCACCCCTCCACTTT,CASSQDTDTNSPLHF
.,TRBJ2-3,TRBV12-5,.,TGTGCTAGTGGTTTGGTACAAAGACTCGACACAGATACGCAGTATTTT,CASGLVQRLDTDTQYF
.,TRBJ2-3,TRBV5-1,.,TGCGCCAGCAGCTTAACCCCCACAAGCACAGATACGCAGTATTTT,CASSLTPTSTDTQYF
.,TRBJ2-3,TRBV2,once,TGTGCCAGCAGTCTACCTCCGGGGATCCGGACGTCTTTTACAGATACGCAGTATTTT,CASSLPPGIRTSFTDTQYF
.,TRBJ2-6,TRBV7-2,once,TGTGCCAGCAGCCCTACGGTCTCTGGGGCCAACGTCCTGACTTTC,CASSPTVSGANVLTF
.,TRBJ2-3,TRBV2,.,TGTGCCAGCAACGAACAATTCACAGATACGCAGTATTTT,CASNEQFTDTQYF
.,TRBJ2-5,TRBV7-2,.,TGTGCCAGCAGCGAGGCCCAAAGGGGGACCCAGTACTTC,CASSEAQRGTQYF
TRBD1,TRBJ2-2,TRBV27,once,TGTGCCAGCAGTTTTGCGACAGGGGGCGCAGAGCTGTTTTTT,CASSFATGGAELFF
TRBD1,TRBJ1-4,TRBV6-5,.,TGTGCCAGCAGCACAGGGGGCTCGGATGAAAAACTGTTTTTT,CASSTGGSDEKLFF
TRBD2,TRBJ2-1,TRBV10-3,.,TGTGCCATCAATACAGGGTTAGCGGGGAATGAGCAGTTCTTC,CAINTGLAGNEQFF
.,TRBJ1-1,TRBV7-9,.,TGTGCCAGCAGCTTGTCAGGGATTGAAGCTTTCTTT,CASSLSGIEAFF
TRBD1,TRBJ2-1,TRBV5-5,.,TGTGCCAGCAGCTCCTGGACAGGGGGCAATGAGCAGTTCTTC,CASSSWTGGNEQFF
.,TRBJ2-3,TRBV15,.,TGTGCCACCAGCAGGCCCAGGACAGAAGATACGCAGTATTTT,CATSRPRTEDTQYF
.,TRBJ2-2,TRBV11-3,.,TGTGCCAGCAGCTCCTTGAGCACCGGGGAGCTGTTTTTT,CASSSLSTGELFF
.,TRBJ1-1,TRBV3-1/TRBV3-2,.,TGTGCCAGCAGTTTCACTGAGAACACTGAAGCTTTCTTT,CASSFTENTEAFF
TRBD1,TRBJ2-2,TRBV7-2,.,TGTGCCAGTTGCATACATGCGACAGGGATAGAGACCGGGGAGCTGTTTTTT,CASCIHATGIETGELFF
TRBD2,TRBJ2-5,TRBV7-9,.,TGTGCCAGCAGCCCGAACAGCGGGGCTGAGACCCAGTACTTC,CASSPNSGAETQYF
.,TRBJ1-3,TRBV18,once,TGTGCCAGCTCACCACCCAACGGGAAGGGAAACACCATATATTTT,CASSPPNGKGNTIYF
TRBD1,TRBJ1-5,TRBV15,.,TGTGCCACCAGCGGAAGACAGGGAGATCAGCCCCAGCATTTT,CATSGRQGDQPQHF
TRBD1,TRBJ1-1,TRBV6-2/TRBV6-3,.,TGTGCCAGCAGTTCGCGTGCAGGGGGCTCAAACACTGAAGCTTTCTTT,CASSSRAGGSNTEAFF
.,TRBJ1-6,TRBV5-1,.,TGCGCCAGCAGAGAGGGAAATTCACCCCTCCACTTT,CASREGNSPLHF
TRBD2,TRBJ2-6,TRBV3-1/TRBV3-2,.,TGTGCCAGCAGCCATTTAGCGGGGGCCCCCTCTGGGGCCAACGTCCTGACTTTC,CASSHLAGAPSGANVLTF
.,TRBJ2-4,TRBV2,.,TGTGCCAGCAGTGAACCAGTTCCAGACATTCAGTACTTC,CASSEPVPDIQYF
TRBD1,TRBJ2-1,TRBV7-2,.,TGTGCCAGCAGCCCTGGGACAGGGGCTAGCTACAATGAGCAGTTCTTC,CASSPGTGASYNEQFF
.,TRBJ2-3,TRBV29-1,.,TGCAGCGTTGAAGACATCCACACAGATACGCAGTATTTT,CSVEDIHTDTQYF
.,TRBJ1-1,TRBV14,.,TGTGCCAGCAGCCAAGACGTAGGAGGGAAGGTTGAAGCTTTCTTT,CASSQDVGGKVEAFF
.,TRBJ1-5,TRBV4-2,.,TGTGCCAGCAGCCGGGAGAGGAATCAGCCCCAGCATTTT,CASSRERNQPQHF
.,TRBJ1-1,TRBV3-1/TRBV3-2,.,TGTGCCAGCAGCCGACAGTTGAACACTGAAGCTTTCTTT,CASSRQLNTEAFF
.,TRBJ1-1,TRBV7-2,few,TGTGCCAGCAGCCCGACGACCGGGGGGGGGCGAGGAGCTTTCTTT,CASSPTTGGGRGAFF
.,TRBJ2-3,TRBV4-1,.,TGCGCCAGCAGCCAAGATCCGACGGACACCCCGCCAGATACGCAGTATTTT,CASSQDPTDTPPDTQYF
.,TRBJ1-4,TRBV19,once,TGTGCCAGTAGTATTGGGGCGGATGTAATGAAAAGACTGTTTTTT,CASSIGADVMKRLFF
.,TRBJ1-5,TRBV2,.,TGTGCCAGCAGTGCGGAGGGCTTTCAGCCCCAGCATTTT,CASSAEGFQPQHF
.,TRBJ1-4,TRBV5-6,.,TGTGCCAGCAGCTTTGTAGAAGGAAGGGGCGAAAAACTGTTTTTT,CASSFVEGRGEKLFF
.,TRBJ2-5,TRBV7-9,.,TGTGCCAGCAGCTTAGCGCTGGCCCCACAAGAGACCCAGTACTTC,CASSLALAPQETQYF
.,TRBJ2-1,TRBV2,.,TGTGCCAGCAACCTGGACGGACACCTCTACAATGAGCAGTTCTTC,CASNLDGHLYNEQFF
.,TRBJ1-2,TRBV12-3/TRBV12-4,once,TGTGCCAGCAGTTTTAGACAGCAGAACACCTTC,CASSFRQQNTF
.,TRBJ2-7,TRBV5-5,once,TGTGCCAGCAGCTTGGTTGGGACACTCTACGAGCAGTACTTC,CASSLVGTLYEQYF
.,TRBJ2-2,TRBV19,.,TGTGCCAGTAGTATAACAGGGTTGGGCACCGGGGAGCTGTTTTTT,CASSITGLGTGELFF
TRBD1,TRBJ1-2,TRBV5-8,once,TGTGCCAGCAGCCCACGACAGGGGACTTACTATGGCTACACCTTC,CASSPRQGTYYGYTF
.,TRBJ2-1,TRBV6-1,.,TGTGCCAGCAGTGAATACGTACAATCTTCCTACAATGAGCAGTTCTTC,CASSEYVQSSYNEQFF
TRBD1,TRBJ2-4,TRBV15,.,TGTGCCACCAGTCCGGGACAGGGGGTAAACATTCAGTACTTC,CATSPGQGVNIQYF
.,TRBJ1-5,TRBV6-6,few,TGTGCCAGCAGTTACCTCGCAGGGGATGGGCAGCCCCAGCATTTT,CASSYLAGDGQPQHF
TRBD1,TRBJ2-1,TRBV6-2/TRBV6-3,.,TGTGCCAGCAGTCACCGGTCGGGACAGGGATTAGATGAGCAGTTCTTC,CASSHRSGQGLDEQFF
.,TRBJ2-1,TRBV6-1,.,TGTGCCAGCAGTTCCGCCATGCCCGGTCACAATGAGCAGTTCTTC,CASSSAMPGHNEQFF
TRBD1,TRBJ1-3,TRBV29-1,.,TGCAGCGCCGGGACAGCTGGAAACACCATATATTTT,CSAGTAGNTIYF